The rows below give T cell receptor beta chains drawn from one sample of a study of type 1 regulatory T cells. TCRdb re-derived calls from the reads in MiXCR, one entry per CDR3 protein. The data hold roughly 18,000 distinct CDR3 sequences, with roughly a tenth observed a single time. Sequenced material: CD4+ T cells, either the whole sample or a sorted fraction (not recorded which). These receptors were taken from a human donor in good health. CDR3s include the opening cysteine and the closing phenylalanine or tryptophan. Each record gives: J gene, D gene, clone size, V gene, CDR3 protein, CDR3 DNA. A D gene is named only where the DNA matches it firmly. Only some rows state a clone size, as once, few, many or a class for expanded clones.

>TRBJ2-7|TRBD1|few|TRBV2
CASSAVGQGSYEQYF
TGTGCCAGCAGCGCCGTGGGACAGGGGTCCTACGAGCAGTACTTC
>TRBJ2-3|NA|NA|TRBV10-3
CAISESGGVLVDTQYF
TGTGCCATCAGTGAGTCAGGTGGAGTTTTAGTGGATACGCAGTATTTT
>TRBJ1-4|NA|NA|TRBV7-3
CASSRGSTNEKLFF
TGTGCCAGCAGCCGGGGGTCAACTAATGAAAAACTGTTTTTT
>TRBJ2-7|TRBD1|many|TRBV20-1
CSGTRQGNHEQYF
TGCAGTGGGACCAGACAGGGTAACCACGAGCAGTACTTC
>TRBJ2-5|NA|many|TRBV27
CASSPTAFGVANGETQYF
TGTGCCAGCAGTCCGACAGCCTTTGGAGTTGCTAACGGAGAGACCCAGTACTTC
>TRBJ1-2|TRBD1|NA|TRBV11-2
CASSPYMDRPYGYAF
TGTGCCAGCAGCCCCTATATGGACAGGCCTTATGGCTACGCCTTC
>TRBJ1-2|TRBD1|many|TRBV7-2
CASSHRTGGSSIYGYTF
TGTGCCAGCAGTCATAGGACAGGGGGGTCCAGCATCTATGGCTACACCTTC
>TRBJ2-7|NA|medium-sized|TRBV12-3/TRBV12-4
CASSTPDRSPPRQYF
TGTGCCAGCAGTACCCCAGACAGGTCCCCTCCGAGGCAGTACTTC
>TRBJ2-1|TRBD2|NA|TRBV30
CAWGLAGRLYNEQFF
TGTGCCTGGGGGTTAGCGGGGCGGTTATACAATGAGCAGTTCTTC
>TRBJ2-1|NA|few|TRBV5-6
CASSLVGRSFNEQFF
TGTGCCAGCAGCTTGGTGGGGAGGTCGTTCAATGAGCAGTTCTTC
>TRBJ1-3|NA|few|TRBV5-1
CASSLEADHSGNTIYF
TGCGCCAGCAGCTTGGAGGCCGACCACTCTGGAAACACCATATATTTT
>TRBJ2-7|TRBD2|NA|TRBV29-1
CSVLAGGTYEQYF
TGCAGCGTTTTAGCGGGAGGAACCTACGAGCAGTACTTC
>TRBJ2-1|TRBD2|NA|TRBV7-2
CASSLERGRAEQFF
TGTGCCAGCAGCTTAGAGCGCGGGAGGGCTGAGCAGTTCTTC
>TRBJ1-4|TRBD1|few|TRBV20-1
CSAEDGQGINEKLFF
TGCAGTGCGGAAGACGGACAGGGCATTAATGAAAAACTGTTTTTT
>TRBJ2-1|NA|many|TRBV12-3/TRBV12-4
CASSLKGGDSLNNEQFF
TGTGCCAGCAGTTTAAAAGGGGGAGACAGTTTGAACAATGAGCAGTTCTTC
>TRBJ2-7|TRBD2|many|TRBV7-9
CASSYRPGLAGDYEQYF
TGTGCCAGCAGCTACCGACCGGGACTAGCGGGAGACTACGAGCAGTACTTC
>TRBJ1-5|NA|few|TRBV19
CASSIAWQPNQPQHF
TGTGCCAGTAGTATAGCATGGCAGCCGAATCAGCCCCAGCATTTT
>TRBJ1-6|NA|medium-sized|TRBV18
CASSLDQGGDSPLHF
TGTGCCAGCTCACTCGACCAGGGAGGGGATTCACCCCTCCACTTT
>TRBJ2-1|NA|NA|TRBV7-6
CASSSQVREQFF
TGTGCCAGCAGCTCTCAGGTCAGAGAGCAGTTCTTC
>TRBJ2-1|TRBD2|few|TRBV5-1
CASSSRTSMEQFF
TGCGCCAGCAGCTCACGGACTAGCATGGAGCAGTTCTTC
>TRBJ1-4|NA|many|TRBV30
CAWSPSLGAGGEKLFF
TGTGCCTGGAGTCCCAGTTTGGGGGCTGGAGGTGAAAAACTGTTTTTT
>TRBJ2-7|NA|NA|TRBV29-1
CSASTAYEQYF
TGCAGCGCATCCACAGCCTACGAGCAGTACTTC
>TRBJ1-5|NA|many|TRBV5-1
CASSLEGGASPQHF
TGCGCCAGCAGCCTGGAAGGCGGGGCATCGCCCCAGCATTTT
>TRBJ2-1|NA|NA|TRBV5-6
CASSLSKRSYNEQFF
TGTGCCAGCAGCTTGTCCAAGCGCTCCTACAATGAGCAGTTCTTC
>TRBJ2-1|TRBD2|many|TRBV29-1
CSVAGTSGRLGDEQFF
TGCAGCGTGGCCGGGACTAGCGGGAGGCTTGGAGATGAGCAGTTCTTC
>TRBJ2-1|NA|many|TRBV4-3
CASSDSGFRGNEQFF
TGCGCCAGCAGCGATTCCGGGTTTAGGGGCAATGAGCAGTTCTTC
>TRBJ2-7|TRBD2|many|TRBV4-2
CASSPPSGRAYEQYF
TGTGCCAGCAGCCCTCCTAGCGGGAGGGCCTACGAGCAGTACTTC
>TRBJ2-7|TRBD1|few|TRBV19
CASSMIRDRAYEQYF
TGTGCCAGTAGTATGATCCGGGACAGGGCCTACGAGCAGTACTTC
>TRBJ2-2|NA|many|TRBV5-1
CASSLEGDFRINTGELFF
TGCGCCAGCAGCTTGGAAGGGGACTTCAGGATCAACACCGGGGAGCTGTTTTTT
>TRBJ2-1|NA|medium-sized|TRBV5-4
CASSLEPNYNEQFF
TGTGCCAGCAGCTTGGAGCCGAACTACAATGAGCAGTTCTTC
>TRBJ2-3|TRBD2|many|TRBV19
CASRPTSGIADTQYF
TGTGCCAGTAGACCTACTAGCGGGATTGCAGATACGCAGTATTTT
>TRBJ2-7|NA|many|TRBV20-1
CSARSESYEQYF
TGCAGTGCTAGGTCTGAGTCCTACGAGCAGTACTTC
>TRBJ2-7|TRBD2|medium-sized|TRBV20-1
CSAGKGAGGDEQYF
TGCAGTGCTGGGAAGGGAGCGGGAGGCGACGAGCAGTACTTC
>TRBJ2-5|TRBD1|many|TRBV7-7
CASSMGQLETQYF
TGTGCTAGCAGCATGGGACAGTTAGAGACCCAGTACTTC
>TRBJ2-7|NA|few|TRBV28
CASSTLTGVYEQYF
TGTGCCAGCAGCACACTAACGGGAGTCTACGAGCAGTACTTC
>TRBJ2-3|NA|many|TRBV19
CASSPLGGGSTDTQYF
TGTGCCAGTAGCCCCTTGGGCGGAGGCAGCACAGATACGCAGTATTTT
>TRBJ2-5|NA|many|TRBV3-1
CASRVLGSETQYF
TGTGCCAGCAGGGTCCTCGGGTCGGAGACCCAGTACTTC
>TRBJ1-5|TRBD1|once|TRBV12-3/TRBV12-4
CASRATGLGQPQHF
TGTGCCAGCAGGGCGACAGGGCTTGGGCAGCCCCAGCATTTT
>TRBJ1-5|NA|many|TRBV28
CATRIGGAVGQPQHF
TGTGCCACAAGAATCGGGGGGGCTGTGGGTCAGCCCCAGCATTTT
>TRBJ2-3|NA|many|TRBV20-1
CSARADTDTQYF
TGCAGTGCTAGAGCTGACACAGATACGCAGTATTTT
>TRBJ2-2|TRBD2|NA|TRBV7-7
CASSLAGLAGGTGELFF
TGTGCCAGCAGCTTAGCGGGACTAGCGGGAGGAACCGGGGAGCTGTTTTTT
>TRBJ2-5|NA|medium-sized|TRBV7-2
CASSLIPRETQYF
TGTGCCAGCAGCTTAATCCCAAGGGAGACCCAGTACTTC
>TRBJ1-1|TRBD1|many|TRBV19
CASMAPDREAFF
TGTGCCAGTATGGCCCCGGACAGGGAAGCTTTCTTT
>TRBJ1-1|NA|many|TRBV5-1
CASSFGLSEAFF
TGCGCCAGCAGCTTCGGGCTTTCTGAAGCTTTCTTT
>TRBJ2-7|TRBD1|many|TRBV12-3/TRBV12-4
CASKRDSQQYF
TGTGCCAGTAAACGGGACAGTCAGCAGTACTTC
>TRBJ2-2|TRBD1|medium-sized|TRBV30
CAWQGARVVGELFF
TGTGCCTGGCAGGGGGCCAGGGTGGTCGGGGAGCTGTTTTTT
>TRBJ2-1|NA|many|TRBV5-1
CASSGGSSYNEQFF
TGCGCCAGCAGCGGGGGGAGCTCCTACAATGAGCAGTTCTTC
>TRBJ1-1|NA|NA|TRBV20-1
CSAAPGNTEAFF
TGCAGTGCCGCCCCGGGAAACACTGAAGCTTTCTTT
>TRBJ2-3|NA|few|TRBV3-1
CASSQEETAGTQYF
TGTGCCAGCAGCCAAGAGGAAACCGCGGGCACGCAGTATTTT
>TRBJ2-5|NA|many|TRBV6-6
CASRGGFGRETQYF
TGTGCCAGCAGGGGAGGTTTCGGACGAGAGACCCAGTACTTC
>TRBJ2-7|TRBD2|many|TRBV20-1
CSARDPTSGRSNEQYF
TGCAGTGCTAGAGATCCTACTAGCGGGAGGAGCAACGAGCAGTACTTC
>TRBJ2-1|TRBD2|NA|TRBV20-1
CSADREANEQFF
TGCAGTGCTGATCGGGAGGCCAATGAGCAGTTCTTC
>TRBJ2-7|TRBD2|few|TRBV6-5
CASSLLAGGFYEQYF
TGTGCCAGCAGTCTACTAGCGGGAGGTTTCTACGAGCAGTACTTC